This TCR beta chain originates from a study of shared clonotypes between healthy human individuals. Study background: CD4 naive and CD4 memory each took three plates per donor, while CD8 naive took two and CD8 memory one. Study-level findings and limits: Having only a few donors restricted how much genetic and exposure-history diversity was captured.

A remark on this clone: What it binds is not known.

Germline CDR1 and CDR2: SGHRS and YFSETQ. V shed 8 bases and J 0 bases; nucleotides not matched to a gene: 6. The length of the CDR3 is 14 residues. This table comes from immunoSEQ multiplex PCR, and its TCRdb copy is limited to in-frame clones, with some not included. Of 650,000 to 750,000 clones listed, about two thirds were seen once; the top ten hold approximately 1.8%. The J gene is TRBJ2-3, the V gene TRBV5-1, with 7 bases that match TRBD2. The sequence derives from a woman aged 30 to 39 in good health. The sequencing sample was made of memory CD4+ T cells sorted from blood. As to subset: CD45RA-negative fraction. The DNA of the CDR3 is TGCGCCAGTTTGGGCGGGGGTAGCACAGATACGCAGTATTTT. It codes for CASLGGGSTDTQYF.